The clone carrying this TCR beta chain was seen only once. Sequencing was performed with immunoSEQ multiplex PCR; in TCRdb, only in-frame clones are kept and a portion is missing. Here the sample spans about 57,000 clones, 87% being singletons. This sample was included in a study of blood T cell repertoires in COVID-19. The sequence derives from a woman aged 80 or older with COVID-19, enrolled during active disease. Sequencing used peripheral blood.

CDR3 sequence (DNA): TGTGCCAGCAGCTCAGGGGTTCTAACGGCCATGAACACTGAAGCTTTCTTT. Its translation is CASSSGVLTAMNTEAFF. The chain has TRBV6-2 or TRBV6-3 and TRBJ1-1; TRBD1 is a possible D gene (6 bases). Between the trimmed V and J ends, which lost 6 bases and 0 bases, there was a span of 20 bases. Germline V gene sequence: CDR1 MNHEY, CDR2 SVGEGT. This CDR3 spans 17 amino acids.